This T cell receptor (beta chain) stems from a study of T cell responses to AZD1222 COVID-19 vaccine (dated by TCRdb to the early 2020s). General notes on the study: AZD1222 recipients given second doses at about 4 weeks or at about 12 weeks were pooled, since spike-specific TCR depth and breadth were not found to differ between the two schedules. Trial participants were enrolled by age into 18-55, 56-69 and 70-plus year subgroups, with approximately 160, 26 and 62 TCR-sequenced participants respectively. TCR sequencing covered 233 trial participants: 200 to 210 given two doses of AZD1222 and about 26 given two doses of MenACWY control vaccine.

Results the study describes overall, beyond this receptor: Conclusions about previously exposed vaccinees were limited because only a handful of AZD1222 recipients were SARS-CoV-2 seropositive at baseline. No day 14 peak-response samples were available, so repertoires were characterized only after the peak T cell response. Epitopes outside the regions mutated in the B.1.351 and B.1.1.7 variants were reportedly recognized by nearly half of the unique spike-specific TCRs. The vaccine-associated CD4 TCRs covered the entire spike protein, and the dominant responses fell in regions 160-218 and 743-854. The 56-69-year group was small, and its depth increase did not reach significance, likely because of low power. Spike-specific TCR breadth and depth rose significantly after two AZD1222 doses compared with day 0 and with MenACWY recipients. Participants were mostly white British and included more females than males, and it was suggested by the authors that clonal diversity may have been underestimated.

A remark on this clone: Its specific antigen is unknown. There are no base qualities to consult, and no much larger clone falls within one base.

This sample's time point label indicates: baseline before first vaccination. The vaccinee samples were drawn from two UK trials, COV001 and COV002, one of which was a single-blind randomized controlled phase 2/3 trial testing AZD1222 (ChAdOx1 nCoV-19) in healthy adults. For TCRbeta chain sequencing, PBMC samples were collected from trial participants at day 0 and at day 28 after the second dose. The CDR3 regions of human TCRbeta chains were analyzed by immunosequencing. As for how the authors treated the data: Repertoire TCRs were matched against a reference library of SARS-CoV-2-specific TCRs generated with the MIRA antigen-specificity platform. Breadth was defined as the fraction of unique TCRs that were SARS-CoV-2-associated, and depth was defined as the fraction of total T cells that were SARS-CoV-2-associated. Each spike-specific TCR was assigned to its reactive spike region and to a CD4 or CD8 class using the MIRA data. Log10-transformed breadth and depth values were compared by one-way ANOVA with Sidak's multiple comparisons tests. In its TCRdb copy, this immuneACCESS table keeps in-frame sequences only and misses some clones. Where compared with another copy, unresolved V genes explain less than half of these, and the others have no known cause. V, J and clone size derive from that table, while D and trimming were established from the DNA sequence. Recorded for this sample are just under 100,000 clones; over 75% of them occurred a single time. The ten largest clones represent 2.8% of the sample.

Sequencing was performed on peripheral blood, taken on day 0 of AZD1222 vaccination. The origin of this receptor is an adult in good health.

The CDR3 region reads CAISETPANSPLHF. The DNA sequence reads TGTGCCATCAGTGAGACCCCAGCTAATTCACCCCTCCACTTT. The V gene is TRBV10-3 and the J gene is TRBJ1-6; the D gene assignment is ambiguous. Its CDR3 holds 14 amino acids, cysteine through phenylalanine. Only CDR3 DNA is held: 42 bases, read in frame from base 1. The germline V gene supplies CDR1 ENHRY and CDR2 SYGVKD. Trimming at the junction amounts to 2 bases on V and 6 bases on J, and the germline ends lie 8 bases apart.